The present T cell receptor beta chain was sequenced within a study of T cell responses to AZD1222 COVID-19 vaccine (dated by TCRdb to the early 2020s). Some background on the complete study: A total of 233 trial participants underwent TCR sequencing, of whom 207 had received two doses of AZD1222 and roughly 26 had received two doses of the MenACWY control vaccine. Enrollment into the trials was organized by age into subgroups of 18-55, 56-69 and 70-plus years, and those subgroups contained about 150, 27 and 61 TCR-sequenced participants, respectively. The study at large found these results: The 56-69-year group was small, and its depth increase did not reach significance, likely because of low power. Participants were mostly white British and included more females than males, and it was suggested by the authors that clonal diversity may have been underestimated. After two AZD1222 doses, spike-specific TCR breadth and depth were significantly higher than at day 0 and than in MenACWY recipients. No day 14 peak-response samples were available, so repertoires were characterized only after the peak T cell response. Only six AZD1222 recipients were SARS-CoV-2 seropositive at baseline, limiting conclusions about previously exposed vaccinees. Reportedly, close to half of the unique spike-specific TCRs recognized epitopes lying outside the regions that are mutated in the B.1.351 and B.1.1.7 variants. CD4 TCRs associated with the vaccine covered the entire spike protein, and the dominant responses were in regions 160-218 and 743-854.

In the paper's terms, the time point label means: about 28 days (+/-7) after the second vaccine dose. Reading the label with the study, this specimen's treatment or condition is: meningococcal conjugate vaccine given as trial control. The vaccinee samples were drawn from two UK trials, COV001 and COV002, one of which was a single-blind randomized controlled phase 2/3 trial testing AZD1222 (ChAdOx1 nCoV-19) in healthy adults. Trial participant PBMC samples were collected at day 0 and day 28 after the second dose for TCRbeta chain sequencing. On this clone itself: Its target antigen remains unknown. It has no much larger one-base neighbor in the sample; base qualities were not kept.

As encoded in the germline V gene (reference sequence), CDR1 is MNHEY while CDR2 is SMNVEV. The CDR3 starts with the cysteine, ends with the phenylalanine, and has 18 residues. Only CDR3 DNA remains: 54 bases, in frame from the first base. V and J are trimmed by 5 bases and 0 bases, and the gene matches miss 14 bases of the junction. The CDR3 regions of human TCRbeta chains were subjected to immunosequencing. On the study's bioinformatics: TCRs in the repertoires were compared against a reference library of SARS-CoV-2-specific TCRs that had been generated with the MIRA antigen-specificity platform. Breadth meant the fraction of unique TCRs that were SARS-CoV-2-associated, whereas depth meant the fraction of total T cells that were SARS-CoV-2-associated. Using the MIRA data, each spike-specific TCR was assigned both to the spike region to which the TCR was reactive and to a CD4 or CD8 class. Log10-transformed breadth and depth values were compared by one-way ANOVA with Sidak's multiple comparisons tests. What TCRdb holds here is the immuneACCESS table cut down to in-frame rearrangements. Part of the clones is not present; checked against another copy, under half of the missing clones reflect an unresolved V gene, and the others are unexplained. V and J calls plus clone size are reproduced from that table; the DNA served to infer D and trimming. This sample comprises 60,000 to 85,000 clones, around nine tenths of them detected only once. The top ten hold 4% to 5.5% of the sample.

The sequence links TRBV27 to TRBJ2-3; TRBD2 lines up with 7 middle nucleotides. Sample: peripheral blood, taken 28 days after the second dose of the MenACWY control vaccine. This receptor was identified in an adult who received the MenACWY meningococcal vaccine as a control. CDR3 region: CASSTTLQGGGSTDTQYF. The DNA reads as follows: TGTGCCAGCAGTACAACTCTCCAGGGCGGGGGTAGCACAGATACGCAGTATTTT.